This T cell receptor beta chain stems from a study of breast tumors, draining lymph nodes, adjacent tissues. This clonotype was seen ten or more times. The lymph nodes were axillary draining lymph nodes from breast cancer patients. TCRdb processed the multiplex PCR reads anew with MiXCR; each CDR3 protein has one entry. The repertoire consists of approximately 100,000 distinct CDR3 sequences, with less than 40% occurring once and the leading ten covering approximately 6%. The CDR3 is 14 residues long. V lost 6 bases and J 3 bases, leaving 15 bases between the germline ends. Looked up from germline, CDR1 is LNHNV and CDR2 is YYDKDF (reference sequence).

The rearrangement joins TRBV15 to TRBJ2-7; possible D gene TRBD1, 5 bases. The sample comprised axillary lymph node tissue. The receptor was derived from a female donor with breast cancer. Some clones in this sample may be carry-over from other donors' samples. The CDR3 DNA reads as TGTGCCACCAGTTTTGACCAGGGCGGCTACGAGCAGTACTTC. Translation gives CATSFDQGGYEQYF.